Listed here is a single T cell receptor beta chain. No antigen is known for it. Germline assignment: CDR1 SGHKS and CDR2 YYEKEE (reference sequence). This CDR3 is built from 13 residues. V lost 2 bases to trimming and J lost 2 bases, with 7 bases between them. This sample was taken from a study of beta chain features in type 1 diabetes. Study outcomes and limitations: Any role of HLA type in TCRB rearrangement remained unresolved here. Shorter TCRB CDR3s, moderately but significantly so, were found in Type 1 diabetes patients in all four CD4+ subsets.

The investigators reverse transcribed all of the isolated RNA, so they sequenced expressed TCRB transcripts. Generated by immunoSEQ multiplex PCR, the TCRdb table keeps only in-frame clones and is missing some. Among about 28,000 clones listed, 65% were seen once. The receptor comes from a woman in her twenties or thirties with type 1 diabetes. V is TRBV5-5 and J is TRBJ1-1; D may be TRBD1 (5 bases). What was sequenced was Tregs from blood. The CDR3 is CASSFWTNTEAFF. The CDR3 nucleotides read TGTGCCAGCAGCTTCTGGACAAACACTGAAGCTTTCTTT.